The rows below give T cell receptor beta chains drawn from one sample of a study of cytomegalovirus exposure and HLA in healthy donors. This table comes from immunoSEQ multiplex PCR, and its TCRdb copy is limited to in-frame clones, with some not included. The table lists tens of thousands of clones. Input material: PBMCs. These receptors were obtained from a male donor in good health and CMV-seronegative. CDR3s leave out the opening cysteine and the closing phenylalanine or tryptophan.

V	CDR3
TRBV28	ASSSGQERFRELF
TRBV7-2	ASSLALSGKSTYEQY
TRBV7-9	ASSLTGFNIQY
TRBV30	AWSGLLAGGQTQY
TRBV28	ASRAAGANYGYT
TRBV2	ASSVTGVTGELF
TRBV5-4	ASSLPGYREQY
TRBV6-6	ASWQGAYEQY
TRBV2	ASRVSPGQGVRISNQPQH
TRBV5-4	ASSLGRDETQY
TRBV19	ASSNNRGNYGYT
TRBV6-1	ASVDINTDTQY
TRBV18	ASSQGQVTTGELF
TRBV9	ASSDRLSSGRATDTQY
TRBV29-1	SGTREAQENQY
TRBV28	ASSHPRDREPYEQY